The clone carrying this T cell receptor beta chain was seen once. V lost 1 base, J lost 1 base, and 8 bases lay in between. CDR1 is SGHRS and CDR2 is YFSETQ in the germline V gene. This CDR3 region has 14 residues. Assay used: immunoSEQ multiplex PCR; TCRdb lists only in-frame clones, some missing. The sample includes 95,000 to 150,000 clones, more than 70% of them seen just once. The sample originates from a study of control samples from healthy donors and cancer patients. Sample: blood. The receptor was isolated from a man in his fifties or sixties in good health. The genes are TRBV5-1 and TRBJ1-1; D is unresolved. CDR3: CASSLKSRNTEAFF. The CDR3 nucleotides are TGCGCCAGCAGCTTGAAGAGTAGGAACACTGAAGCTTTCTTT.